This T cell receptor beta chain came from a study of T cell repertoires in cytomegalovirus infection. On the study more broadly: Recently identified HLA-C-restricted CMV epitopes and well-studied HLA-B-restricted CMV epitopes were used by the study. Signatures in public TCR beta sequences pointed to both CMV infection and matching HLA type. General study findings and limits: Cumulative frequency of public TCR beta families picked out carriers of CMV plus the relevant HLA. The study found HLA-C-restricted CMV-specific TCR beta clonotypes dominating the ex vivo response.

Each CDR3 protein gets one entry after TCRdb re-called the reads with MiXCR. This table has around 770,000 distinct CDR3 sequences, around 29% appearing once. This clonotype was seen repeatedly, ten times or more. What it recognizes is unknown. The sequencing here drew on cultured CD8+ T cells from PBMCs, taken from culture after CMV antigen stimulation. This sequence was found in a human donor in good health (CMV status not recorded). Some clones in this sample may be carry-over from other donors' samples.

CDR3 nucleotides: TGTGCCAGCAGCTTAATTGGGATAGGGGGGCAAGAGACCCAGTACTTC. It encodes CASSLIGIGGQETQYF. The chain uses TRBV7-8 and TRBJ2-5; D may correspond to TRBD1 or TRBD2 (6 bases each). V lost 2 bases and J 2 bases, leaving 15 bases between the germline ends. The germline V gene encodes CDR1 SGHVS and CDR2 FQNEAQ. CDR3 length equals 16 residues.